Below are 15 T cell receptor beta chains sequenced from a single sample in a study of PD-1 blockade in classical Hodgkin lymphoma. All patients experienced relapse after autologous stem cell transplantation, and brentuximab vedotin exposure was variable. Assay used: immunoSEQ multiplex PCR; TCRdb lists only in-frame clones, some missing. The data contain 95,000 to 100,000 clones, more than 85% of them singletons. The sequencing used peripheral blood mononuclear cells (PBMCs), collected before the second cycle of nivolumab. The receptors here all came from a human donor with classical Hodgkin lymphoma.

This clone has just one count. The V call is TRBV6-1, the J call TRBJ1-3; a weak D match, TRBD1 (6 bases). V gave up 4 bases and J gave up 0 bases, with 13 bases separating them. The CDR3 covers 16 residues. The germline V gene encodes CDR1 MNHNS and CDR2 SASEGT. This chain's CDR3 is CASSAAGASSGNTIYF. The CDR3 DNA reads TGTGCCAGCAGTGCTGCAGGGGCGAGCTCTGGAAACACCATATATTTT.

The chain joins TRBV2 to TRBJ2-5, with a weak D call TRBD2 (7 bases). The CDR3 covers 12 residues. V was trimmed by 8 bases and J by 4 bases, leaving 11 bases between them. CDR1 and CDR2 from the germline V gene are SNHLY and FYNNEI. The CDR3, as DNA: TGTGCCAGCGGGGGGGCCGGAGAGACCCAGTACTTC. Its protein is CASGGAGETQYF.

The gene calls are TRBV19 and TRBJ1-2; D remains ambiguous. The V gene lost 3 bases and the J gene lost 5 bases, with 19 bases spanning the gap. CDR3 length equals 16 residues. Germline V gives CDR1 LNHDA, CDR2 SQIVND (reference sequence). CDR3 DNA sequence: TGTGCCAGTAGTATTGATTTCGTTTTTCGTCTTTATGGCTACACCTTC. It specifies CASSIDFVFRLYGYTF. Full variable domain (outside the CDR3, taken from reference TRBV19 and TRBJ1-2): DGGITQSPKYLFRKEGQNVTLSCEQNLNHDAMYWYRQDPGQGLRLIYYSQIVNDFQKGDIAEGYSVSREKKESFPLTVTSAQKNPTAFYLCASSIDFVFRLYGYTFGSGTRLTVV.

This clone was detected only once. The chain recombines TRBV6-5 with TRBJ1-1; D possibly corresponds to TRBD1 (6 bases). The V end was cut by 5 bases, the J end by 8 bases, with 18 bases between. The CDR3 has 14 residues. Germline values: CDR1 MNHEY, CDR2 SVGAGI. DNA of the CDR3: TGTGCCAGCAGTACGCATTTACAGGGAGTCGAAGCTTTCTTT. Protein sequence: CASSTHLQGVEAFF.

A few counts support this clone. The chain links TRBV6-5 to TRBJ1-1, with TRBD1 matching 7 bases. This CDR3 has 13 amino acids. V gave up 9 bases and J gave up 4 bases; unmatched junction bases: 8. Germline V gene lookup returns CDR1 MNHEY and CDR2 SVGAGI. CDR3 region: CASLTGTGTEAFF. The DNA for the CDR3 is TGTGCCAGTCTGACAGGGACGGGCACTGAAGCTTTCTTT.

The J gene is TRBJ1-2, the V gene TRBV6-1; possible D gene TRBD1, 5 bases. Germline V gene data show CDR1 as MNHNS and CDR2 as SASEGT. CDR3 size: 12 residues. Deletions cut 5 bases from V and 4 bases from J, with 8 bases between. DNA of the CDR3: TGTGCCAGCAGTCGGGACCTCTATGGCTACACCTTC. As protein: CASSRDLYGYTF.

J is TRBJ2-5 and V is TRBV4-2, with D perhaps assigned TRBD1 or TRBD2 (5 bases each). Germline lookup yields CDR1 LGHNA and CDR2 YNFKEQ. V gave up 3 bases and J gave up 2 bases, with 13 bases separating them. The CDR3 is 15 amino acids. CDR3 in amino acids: CASSQGSGPQETQYF. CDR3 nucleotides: TGTGCCAGCAGCCAGGGGTCGGGACCACAAGAGACCCAGTACTTC.

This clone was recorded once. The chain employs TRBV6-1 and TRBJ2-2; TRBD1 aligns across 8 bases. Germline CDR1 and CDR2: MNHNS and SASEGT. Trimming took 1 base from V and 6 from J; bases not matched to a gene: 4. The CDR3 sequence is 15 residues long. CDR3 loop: CASSEVGQVAGELFF. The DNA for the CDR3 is TGTGCCAGCAGTGAAGTGGGACAGGTAGCCGGGGAGCTGTTTTTT.

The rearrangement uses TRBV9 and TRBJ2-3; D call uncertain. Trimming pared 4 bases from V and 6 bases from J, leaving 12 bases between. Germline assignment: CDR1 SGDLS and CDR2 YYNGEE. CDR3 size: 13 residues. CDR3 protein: CASSFDLSDTQYF. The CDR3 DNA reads TGTGCCAGCAGCTTCGACCTGTCGGATACGCAGTATTTT.

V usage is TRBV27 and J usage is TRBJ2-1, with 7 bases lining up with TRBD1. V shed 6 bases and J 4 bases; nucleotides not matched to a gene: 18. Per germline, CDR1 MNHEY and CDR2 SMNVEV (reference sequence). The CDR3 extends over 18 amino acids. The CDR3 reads CASSLQSTGSSPYNEQFF. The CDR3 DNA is TGTGCCAGCAGCCTCCAATCGACAGGGAGTAGCCCGTACAATGAGCAGTTCTTC.

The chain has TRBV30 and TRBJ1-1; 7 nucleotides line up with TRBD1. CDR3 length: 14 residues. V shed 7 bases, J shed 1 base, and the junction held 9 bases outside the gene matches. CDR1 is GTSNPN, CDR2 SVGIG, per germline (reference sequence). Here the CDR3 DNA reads TGTGCCTTATGCTTACAGGGGTGGAACACTGAAGCTTTCTTT. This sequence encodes CALCLQGWNTEAFF.

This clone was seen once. CDR3 coding DNA: TGTGCCAGCAGTTTATCTTGGGGAGGGGAGCAGTTCTTC. Amino acid sequence: CASSLSWGGEQFF. The chain employs TRBV27 and TRBJ2-1; 7 nucleotides align to TRBD2. The CDR3 consists of 13 residues. Germline V gene data show CDR1 as MNHEY and CDR2 as SMNVEV (reference sequence). V lost 0 bases to trimming and J lost 10 bases; unmatched junction nucleotides: 3.

The CDR3 DNA reads TGTGCCAGCAGCTTCAACAGGGAGGATACGCAGTATTTT. This encodes CASSFNREDTQYF. The chain joins TRBV7-7 to TRBJ2-3, with a possible D match to TRBD1 (6 bases). The CDR3 sequence is 13 residues long. Germline lookup yields CDR1 SSHAT and CDR2 FNYEAQ (reference sequence). V was shortened by 3 bases and J by 6 bases, with 10 bases between the two germline ends.

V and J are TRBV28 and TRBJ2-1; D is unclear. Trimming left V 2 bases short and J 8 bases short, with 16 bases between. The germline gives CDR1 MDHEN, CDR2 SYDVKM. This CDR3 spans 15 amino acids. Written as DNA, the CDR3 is TGTGCCAGCAGTTTAAACACCTATACCGCAGATGAGCAGTTCTTC. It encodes CASSLNTYTADEQFF. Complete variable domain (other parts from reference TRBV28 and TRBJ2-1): DVKVTQSSRYLVKRTGEKVFLECVQDMDHENMFWYRQDPGLGLRLIYFSYDVKMKEKGDIPEGYSVSREKKERFSLILESASTNQTSMYLCASSLNTYTADEQFFGPGTRLTVL.

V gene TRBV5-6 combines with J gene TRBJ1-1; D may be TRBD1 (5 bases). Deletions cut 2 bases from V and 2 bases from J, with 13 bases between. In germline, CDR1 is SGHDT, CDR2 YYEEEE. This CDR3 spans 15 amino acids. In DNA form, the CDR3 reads TGTGCCAGCAGCTTCGGACACCCTTCAAACACTGAAGCTTTCTTT. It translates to CASSFGHPSNTEAFF.